This record looks at one T cell receptor (beta chain) sequence and its context. Its antigen remains unknown. The data belong to a study of T cells after posttransplantation cyclophosphamide. Broader study findings: TRB clonality was highly associated with recipient CMV seropositivity and reactivation. Donor CD8+ memory clones often dominated recipient blood repertoires at later times.

Assay used: immunoSEQ multiplex PCR; TCRdb lists only in-frame clones, some missing. The profile shows about 43,000 clones, roughly 91% of them singletons. Treatment was busulfan-fludarabine conditioning, a marrow graft, and cyclophosphamide on days +3 and +4. Germline CDR1 reads LNHDA; CDR2 reads SQIVND (reference sequence). The CDR3 loop spans 15 amino acids. Germline trimming cut 3 bases from V and 3 bases from J; bases unmatched to any gene: 3. The starting material was PBMCs, obtained about 62 days after allogeneic stem cell transplant with posttransplant cyclophosphamide. V is TRBV19 and J is TRBJ1-2, with 11 bases fitting TRBD1. The clonotype originates from a male patient aged 60-70 years who received an allogeneic stem cell transplant from a related donor and was CMV-positive. Some of the T cells may derive from the graft donor. The CDR3 is CASSILGQGDYGYTF. The CDR3 DNA sequence: TGTGCCAGTAGTATTTTGGGACAGGGGGACTATGGCTACACCTTC. Using reference TRBV19 and TRBJ1-2 for the parts outside the CDR3, the full variable domain is DGGITQSPKYLFRKEGQNVTLSCEQNLNHDAMYWYRQDPGQGLRLIYYSQIVNDFQKGDIAEGYSVSREKKESFPLTVTSAQKNPTAFYLCASSILGQGDYGYTFGSGTRLTVV.